The 6 T cell receptor beta chains given below trace back to one sample, sequenced in a study of blood T cell repertoires in COVID-19 (dated by TCRdb to the early 2020s). The method was the immunoSEQ multiplex PCR assay. TCRdb took this table from immuneACCESS and kept in-frame rearrangements with V and J called. Such tables lack part of the clones; where checked against another copy, unresolved V genes explain under half of the gap, and the rest is unexplained. For this sample the table gives 200,000 to 300,000 clones, of which over 80% were detected only once. 2% to 3% of the sample rests with the top ten. Material: PBMCs or T cells enriched from blood (not recorded which). Every receptor here comes from a woman between 25 and 40 years old with acute COVID-19.

The rearrangement joins TRBV4-1 to TRBJ1-5; weak D call: TRBD1 (6 bases). Trimming shortened V by 3 bases and J by 3 bases, and 12 bases separated the two germline ends. This CDR3 comprises 15 residues. Germline V gene lookup returns CDR1 MGHRA and CDR2 YSYEKL. This chain's CDR3 is CASSQSGTLNQPQHF. The DNA of the CDR3 is TGCGCCAGCAGCCAGTCCGGGACACTCAATCAGCCCCAGCATTTT.

This chain joins TRBV6-5 and TRBJ2-1; weak D call: TRBD1 (5 bases). V lost 2 bases and J 4 bases, leaving 12 bases between the germline ends. CDR3 length: 15 residues. CDR1 and CDR2 (germline): MNHEY, SVGAGI. CDR3: CASSYGSRGYNEQFF. The CDR3 DNA is TGTGCCAGCAGTTACGGTTCTAGGGGTTACAATGAGCAGTTCTTC.

This chain links TRBV5-1 with TRBJ1-6; perhaps TRBD1 as D (5 bases). Germline values: CDR1 SGHRS, CDR2 YFSETQ. The V and J ends lost 6 bases and 8 bases respectively, with 18 bases between them. CDR3 size: 15 residues. The CDR3, as DNA: TGCGCCAGCACGCAGGGAACGGGGGATGATTCACCCCTCCACTTT. Translation: CASTQGTGDDSPLHF.

The DNA for the CDR3 is TGTGCCAGTAGTTCCCCCGGGACAGGGGGCACCGGGGAGCTGTTTTTT. It yields the protein CASSSPGTGGTGELFF. V usage is TRBV19 and J usage is TRBJ2-2; 11 bases map to TRBD1. J lost 4 bases, V lost 5 bases, and 6 bases had no gene match. Germline CDR1 and CDR2: LNHDA and SQIVND (reference sequence). The CDR3 sequence is 16 residues long. Supplemented by reference TRBV19 and TRBJ2-2, the full variable domain reads DGGITQSPKYLFRKEGQNVTLSCEQNLNHDAMYWYRQDPGQGLRLIYYSQIVNDFQKGDIAEGYSVSREKKESFPLTVTSAQKNPTAFYLCASSSPGTGGTGELFFGEGSRLTVL.

In its sample, this clone was seen a few times. This chain uses TRBV5-5 with TRBJ1-1; D is perhaps TRBD1 (6 bases). The V and J ends lost 4 bases and 1 base respectively, with 14 bases between them. Germline V CDR1 and CDR2: SGHKS, YYEKEE (reference sequence). This CDR3 comprises 15 residues. The CDR3 DNA reads as TGTGCCAGCAGCACACTCCTACAGGGGAACACTGAAGCTTTCTTT. Protein product: CASSTLLQGNTEAFF.

This chain uses TRBV11-2 with TRBJ2-1; 8 bases map to TRBD2. V dropped 5 bases and J dropped 3; count of bases not matched to a gene: 9. From germline, CDR1 is SGHAT and CDR2 FQNNGV. The length of the CDR3 is 16 residues. The CDR3 region is CASSRSGGDYYNEQFF. In DNA form, the CDR3 reads TGTGCCAGCAGCCGAAGCGGGGGTGATTACTACAATGAGCAGTTCTTC.